One sample yielded the 30 T cell receptor beta chains listed below, sequenced in a study of graft-versus-host responses after intestinal transplantation. Using immunoSEQ multiplex PCR, the repertoire was profiled, and TCRdb retains in-frame clones only, with some absent. The table lists 73,000 or so clones, around 90% of them singletons. These receptors have no known antigen. This material consisted of unstimulated CD8+ T cells sorted from spleen or lymph node cells, taken before transplant. The receptors were sampled from a human donor who was the organ donor for an intestinal transplant.

This clone occurred once. V gene TRBV7-2 combines with J gene TRBJ2-5; TRBD2 aligns across 8 bases. Germline CDR1 SGHTA, CDR2 FQGNSA. V lost 2 bases and J lost 5; bases outside the gene matches: 10. The CDR3 loop spans 16 amino acids. This CDR3 reads CASSLSPAGAWETQYF. The CDR3 nucleotides read TGTGCCAGCAGCTTATCGCCAGCGGGGGCCTGGGAGACCCAGTACTTC.

The V call is TRBV19, the J call TRBJ2-7; 8 positions match TRBD1. The CDR3 runs 13 residues. With 8 bases clipped from V and 3 bases from J, the junction kept 6 bases outside the gene matches. CDR1 is LNHDA, CDR2 SQIVND, per germline (reference sequence). The CDR3 protein is CASAMTGVYEQYV. For the CDR3, the DNA is TGTGCCAGTGCTATGACAGGGGTCTACGAGCAGTACGTC.

This clone was found a few times. The gene calls are TRBV6-6 and TRBJ1-5; D is unclear. CDR1 MNHNY and CDR2 SVGAGI come from the germline V gene (reference sequence). The V end lost 0 bases, the J end lost 11 bases, and 5 bases lay between the germline ends. The CDR3 spans 11 residues. CDR3 loop: CASSYSEAQHF. The CDR3 DNA follows: TGTGCCAGCAGTTACTCGGAGGCCCAGCATTTT.

This clone was picked up a small number of times. The chain uses TRBV6-6 and TRBJ1-1; TRBD1 might be the D (5 bases). V lost 1 base, J lost 12 bases, and 18 bases lay in between. This CDR3 has 14 amino acids. Per germline, CDR1 MNHNY and CDR2 SVGAGI (reference sequence). CDR3 protein: CASSYLKGVLDPFF. CDR3 nucleotides: TGTGCCAGCAGTTACTTGAAAGGGGTCTTGGATCCTTTCTTT.

The rearrangement links TRBV2 to TRBJ2-7; TRBD2 is a possible D gene (5 bases). This CDR3 has 13 amino acids. Germline-derived CDR1 and CDR2 are SNHLY and FYNNEI. V was shortened by 0 bases and J by 10 bases, with 13 bases between the two germline ends. CDR3 sequence: CASSEADWRPQYV. For the CDR3, the DNA is TGTGCCAGCAGTGAAGCGGATTGGAGGCCTCAGTACGTC.

This chain uses TRBV11-2 with TRBJ2-3; TRBD2 matches at 8 bases. The CDR3 is 15 amino acids. V dropped 5 bases and J dropped 3; count of bases not matched to a gene: 7. From germline, CDR1 is SGHAT and CDR2 FQNNGV. The CDR3 sequence is CASSRTGTSTDTQYF. Written as DNA, the CDR3 is TGTGCCAGCAGCCGGACCGGGACTAGTACAGATACGCAGTATTTT.

The chain carries TRBV28 and TRBJ2-7, with D tentatively TRBD2 (7 bases). V was cut by 3 bases and J by 5 bases, with 11 bases left in between. Germline V CDR1 and CDR2: MDHEN, SYDVKM. The CDR3 sequence is 13 residues long. CDR3: CASSLGGANEQYV. CDR3 nucleotides: TGTGCCAGCAGTTTGGGGGGGGCGAACGAGCAGTACGTC.

This clone was recorded only once. The CDR3 region is CASSWGQGVADTQYF. The CDR3 region has the DNA TGCGCCAGCAGCTGGGGACAGGGTGTAGCAGATACGCAGTATTTT. The chain has TRBV5-1 and TRBJ2-3; 9 nucleotides line up with TRBD1. The CDR3 consists of 15 residues. V shed 3 bases, J shed 4 bases, and the junction held 6 bases outside the gene matches. Germline values: CDR1 SGHRS, CDR2 YFSETQ.

The rearrangement uses TRBV9 and TRBJ2-2; the match to TRBD2 covers 8 bases. Germline loops: CDR1 SGDLS, CDR2 YYNGEE. The CDR3 runs to 15 residues. V was pared by 0 bases and J by 5 bases, with 3 bases of the junction left unmatched. CDR3 in amino acids: CASSVAGGQTGELFF. CDR3 in DNA: TGTGCCAGCAGCGTAGCGGGGGGGCAAACCGGGGAGCTGTTTTTT.

The chain links TRBV9 to TRBJ1-2; 7 bases are shared with TRBD1. V gave up 2 bases and J gave up 8 bases; unmatched junction bases: 6. The CDR3 extends over 13 amino acids. Germline CDR1 reads SGDLS; CDR2 reads YYNGEE. CDR3 nucleotide sequence: TGTGCCAGCAGCGTTACGGGACAGTTAGGCTACACCTTC. Its protein is CASSVTGQLGYTF.

The chain couples TRBV2 to TRBJ2-7; 7 positions agree with TRBD1. The germline V gene encodes CDR1 SNHLY and CDR2 FYNNEI. Unmatched junction bases numbered 15, after V lost 5 bases and J lost 5 bases. The CDR3 has 16 amino acids. The CDR3 DNA reads as TGTGCCAGCAGTCAAGTGGGACAGAAGAATATGGACGAGCAGTACGTC. It codes for CASSQVGQKNMDEQYV.

This clone has just one count. The rearrangement links TRBV4-1 to TRBJ2-1; possibly TRBD1 for D (6 bases). This CDR3 is 17 amino acids long. CDR1 is MGHRA, CDR2 YSYEKL, per germline. The V end was cut by 4 bases, the J end by 2 bases, with 18 bases between. Written as DNA, the CDR3 is TGCGCCAGCAGCCCTCAAACAGGGAGTGCCACCTACAATGAGCAGTTCTTC. Residues: CASSPQTGSATYNEQFF.

The V gene is TRBV9, the J gene TRBJ2-5; 9 bases map to TRBD2. V shed 7 bases, J shed 4 bases, and the junction held 14 bases outside the gene matches. CDR1 and CDR2 (germline): SGDLS, YYNGEE. This CDR3 spans 16 amino acids. CDR3: CASPERGGGATETQYF. CDR3 sequence (DNA): TGTGCCAGCCCGGAGAGGGGCGGGGGGGCCACAGAGACCCAGTACTTC.

The chain is built from TRBV10-3 and TRBJ1-1, with D unclear. V was clipped by 0 bases and J by 6 bases, with 14 bases between them. From germline, CDR1 is ENHRY and CDR2 SYGVKD. The CDR3 is made up of 15 amino acids. CDR3 sequence reads: CAISESNMRSAEAFF. CDR3 sequence (DNA): TGTGCCATCAGTGAGTCGAACATGCGGTCCGCTGAAGCTTTCTTT.

V usage is TRBV2 and J usage is TRBJ1-3; D not certain. Germline V CDR1 and CDR2: SNHLY, FYNNEI. The germline V and J ends were trimmed by 8 bases and 0 bases, with 17 bases remaining between them. The CDR3 spans 16 residues. The CDR3 loop reads CASPGLPELSGNTIYF. DNA of the CDR3: TGTGCCAGCCCGGGGTTGCCAGAGCTCTCTGGAAACACCATATATTTT.

The rearrangement links TRBV2 to TRBJ2-3, with D perhaps matching TRBD2 (6 bases). Germline V gene sequence: CDR1 SNHLY, CDR2 FYNNEI. CDR3 length: 16 residues. Trimming shortened V by 6 bases and J by 3 bases, and 19 bases separated the two germline ends. This CDR3 reads CASSFRGREETDTQYF. CDR3 coding DNA: TGTGCCAGCAGCTTTCGGGGGAGAGAAGAGACAGATACGCAGTATTTT. Looking up the rest from reference TRBV2 and TRBJ2-3 gives the full variable domain: EPEVTQTPSHQVTQMGQEVILRCVPISNHLYFYWYRQILGQKVEFLVSFYNNEISEKSEIFDDQFSVERPDGSNFTLKIRSTKLEDSAMYFCASSFRGREETDTQYFGPGTRLTVL.

The chain recombines TRBV5-6 with TRBJ1-6; D remains ambiguous. The V and J ends lost 4 bases and 14 bases respectively, with 10 bases between them. The V gene's germline CDR1 is SGHDT and CDR2 YYEEEE. The CDR3 runs to 11 residues. The CDR3 is CASSQNRTLHF. Here the CDR3 DNA reads TGTGCCAGCAGCCAAAACAGAACCCTCCACTTT.

This clone was detected only once. The chain recombines TRBV29-1 with TRBJ2-1, with 10 bases lining up with TRBD2. Germline V lookup: CDR1 SQVTM, CDR2 ANQGSEA. The CDR3 has 14 residues. V lost 6 bases to trimming and J lost 4 bases; unmatched junction nucleotides: 6. CDR3 loop: CSVISGGPYNEQFF. CDR3 bases: TGCAGCGTGATTAGCGGGGGGCCTTACAATGAGCAGTTCTTC.

The rearrangement uses TRBV19 and TRBJ2-5, with TRBD1 as a possible D gene (6 bases). V shed 2 bases and J shed 5 bases, with 15 bases lying between them. This CDR3 spans 15 amino acids. CDR1 is LNHDA and CDR2 is SQIVND in the germline V gene (reference sequence). This chain's CDR3 is CASSIRGMPGETQYF. The CDR3 region has the DNA TGTGCCAGTAGTATAAGGGGGATGCCCGGGGAGACCCAGTACTTC.

This clone was found once. This chain uses TRBV5-1 with TRBJ2-5, with D tentatively TRBD2 (5 bases). Germline values: CDR1 SGHRS, CDR2 YFSETQ. V lost 0 bases and J lost 2, with 11 bases in between. The CDR3 is 15 amino acids. CDR3 amino acids: CASSLDGEPQETQYF. The CDR3 region has the DNA TGCGCCAGCAGCTTGGATGGGGAGCCACAAGAGACCCAGTACTTC.

This rearrangement joins TRBV7-2 to TRBJ2-7; D gene unclear. Trimming shortened V by 1 base and J by 2 bases, and 9 bases separated the two germline ends. CDR1 and CDR2 from the germline V gene are SGHTA and FQGNSA. This CDR3 spans 14 amino acids. CDR3 sequence: CASSLGAPPYEQYV. The CDR3 DNA sequence: TGTGCCAGCAGCTTAGGGGCGCCCCCCTACGAGCAGTACGTC.

The gene calls are TRBV9 and TRBJ2-1; tentative D call: TRBD2 (5 bases). The V gene's germline CDR1 is SGDLS and CDR2 YYNGEE. The germline V and J ends were trimmed by 0 bases and 7 bases, with 5 bases remaining between them. The CDR3 extends over 12 amino acids. This CDR3 reads CASSVGENEQFF. The CDR3 region has the DNA TGTGCCAGCAGCGTAGGGGAGAATGAGCAGTTCTTC.

The chain has TRBV5-4 and TRBJ2-7, with TRBD2 matching over 10 bases. The CDR3 consists of 14 residues. V gave up 1 base and J gave up 7 bases; unmatched junction bases: 5. CDR1 is SGHNT, CDR2 YYREEE, per germline (reference sequence). The CDR3 loop is CASSLSGGAGEQYV. The CDR3 bases are TGTGCCAGCAGCTTGAGCGGGGGGGCGGGAGAGCAGTACGTC.

The chain combines TRBV30 with TRBJ1-2, with TRBD1 matching 10 bases. The germline V gene encodes CDR1 GTSNPN and CDR2 SVGIG (reference sequence). Trimming cost V 4 bases and J 6 bases; bases outside gene matches: 5. The CDR3 loop spans 13 amino acids. CDR3 bases: TGTGCCTGGAACCCGACAGGGGGCGATGGCTACACCTTC. Translation: CAWNPTGGDGYTF.

This chain joins TRBV7-9 and TRBJ2-1, with 8 bases matching TRBD2. There are 14 residues in the CDR3. Germline values: CDR1 SEHNR, CDR2 FQNEAQ (reference sequence). V lost 5 bases to trimming and J lost 8 bases; unmatched junction nucleotides: 8. The CDR3, as DNA: TGTGCCAGCAGCCTTCGAACTAGCGGCGATGAGCAGTTCTTC. Its translation is CASSLRTSGDEQFF.

The chain recombines TRBV28 with TRBJ1-2; perhaps TRBD1 as D (6 bases). CDR1 and CDR2 (germline): MDHEN, SYDVKM. V dropped 4 bases and J dropped 2 bases, with 11 bases sitting between them. This CDR3 contains 14 residues. The chain's CDR3 is CASSYREMNYGYTF. CDR3 DNA: TGTGCCAGCAGTTACAGGGAAATGAACTATGGCTACACCTTC.

The V and J genes are TRBV5-1 and TRBJ1-6; tentatively, D is TRBD1 (5 bases). V lost 0 bases, J lost 12 bases, and 19 bases lay in between. This CDR3 spans 16 amino acids. Germline V gene sequence: CDR1 SGHRS, CDR2 YFSETQ. The CDR3 loop is CASSLGVGREEEPLHF. The CDR3, as DNA: TGCGCCAGCAGCTTGGGGGTCGGCAGGGAAGAGGAACCCCTCCACTTT.

The genes are TRBV28 and TRBJ2-5; 7 nucleotides line up with TRBD1. J lost 0 bases, V lost 4 bases, and 8 bases had no gene match. The CDR3 has 16 residues. Germline V gives CDR1 MDHEN, CDR2 SYDVKM. The CDR3 DNA is TGTGCCAGCAGTTCGGAGACAGGGTTAGACCAAGAGACCCAGTACTTC. Translation gives CASSSETGLDQETQYF.

This chain joins TRBV19 and TRBJ1-5; the D is unclear. V was trimmed by 5 bases and J by 2 bases, leaving 10 bases between them. CDR1 is LNHDA and CDR2 is SQIVND in the germline V gene (reference sequence). CDR3 size: 14 residues. In nucleotides, the CDR3 is TGTGCCAGTAGTGTAAGAGGTGGCAATCAGCCCCAGCATTTT. This codes for CASSVRGGNQPQHF.

The CDR3: CASSITGVTEAFF. The CDR3 DNA sequence: TGTGCCAGTAGTATAACAGGGGTCACTGAAGCTTTCTTT. The rearrangement uses TRBV19 and TRBJ1-1; 7 bases fit TRBD1. CDR1 is LNHDA and CDR2 is SQIVND in the germline V gene (reference sequence). This CDR3 has 13 amino acids. Trimming took 2 bases from V and 4 from J; bases not matched to a gene: 1.